The sequence of this T cell receptor beta chain was determined in a study of identical twins. Unique molecular identifiers were in the cDNA, with template-switch universal primer binding. TCRdb ran MiXCR on the 5' RACE reads and lists one entry per CDR3 protein. The sample lists hundreds of thousands of distinct CDR3 sequences; 8.5% to 9.5% were seen once. Findings and limits, study-wide: It was out-of-frame TCR alpha sharing in monozygotic twins that models underestimated. Out-of-frame alpha sequences common to twins were enriched for low generation probability. Surplus twin overlap in beta out-of-frame sequences was less pronounced.

Germline V gene lookup returns CDR1 SGHTA and CDR2 FQGTGA. The CDR3 sequence is 14 residues long. V lost 5 bases, J lost 5 bases, and 6 bases stayed unmatched. Of note for this clonotype: Its antigen is not identified.

In addition, the sample was reused for a study of yellow fever vaccine responses in identical twins.

The origin of this receptor is a woman aged 18-29 years in good health. The sequenced sample was CD8+ T cells sorted from blood. The chain carries TRBV7-3 and TRBJ2-1, with TRBD1 matching over 7 bases. CDR3: CASSRQGDDNEQFF. The CDR3 nucleotides read TGTGCCAGCAGCCGACAGGGTGACGACAATGAGCAGTTCTTC. The variable domain in full, completed from reference TRBV7-3 and TRBJ2-1, reads GAGVSQTPSNKVTEKGKYVELRCDPISGHTALYWYRQSLGQGPEFLIYFQGTGAADDSGLPNDRFFAVRPEGSVSTLKIQRTERGDSAVYLCASSRQGDDNEQFFGPGTRLTVL.